This T cell receptor beta chain came from a study of blood T cell repertoires in COVID-19. This clone has more than one count but fewer than ten. Data came from immunoSEQ multiplex PCR; TCRdb stores just in-frame clones and leaves some out. The sample lists about 140,000 clones, around 90% occurring once. The origin of this receptor is a woman in her 50s with acute or convalescent COVID-19. Sequenced: peripheral blood.

The DNA of the CDR3 is TGTGCCAGCAGCTTGGACACTTCGAGCTCCTATAATTCACCCCTCCACTTT. Amino acids: CASSLDTSSSYNSPLHF. V is TRBV7-8 and J is TRBJ1-6, with D possibly matching TRBD1 (5 bases). In germline, CDR1 is SGHVS, CDR2 FQNEAQ. Trimming left V 3 bases short and J 0 bases short, with 12 bases between. This CDR3 region has 17 residues.